The clone carrying this TCR beta chain was seen at least ten times. Its antigen is unknown. Germline CDR1 SGHTA, CDR2 FQGNSA. The CDR3 totals 13 residues. V lost 5 bases, J lost 6 bases, and 11 bases lay in between. Indicated time point: newly diagnosed GD, antithyroid drugs for less than 3 months. Extracted PBMC RNA gave rise to the TCR library. This entry comes from a study of regulatory T cells in long-lasting Graves disease. Whole-study findings and limits: Accuracy might have suffered from few samples.

Arm-PCR of CDR3 regions and iRepertoire HTBI primers were the basis on which TCR beta libraries were built. TCRdb itself ran the multiplex PCR reads through MiXCR, one entry per CDR3 protein. Of hundreds of thousands of distinct CDR3 sequences in the sample, roughly 12% were seen once. This sample also belongs to another study, concerning T cells in Graves' hyperthyroidism and ophthalmopathy.

Sequenced material: peripheral blood mononuclear cells (PBMCs), taken at new diagnosis, from a patient treated with antithyroid drugs. The receptor comes from a man younger than 45 with Graves disease. This chain joins TRBV7-2 and TRBJ1-5, with a weak D call TRBD1 (6 bases). As DNA, the CDR3 is TGTGCCAGCAGCCGGACAGCAAGTCAGCCCCAGCATTTT. Protein sequence: CASSRTASQPQHF. The variable domain in full, completed from reference TRBV7-2 and TRBJ1-5, reads GAGVSQSPSNKVTEKGKDVELRCDPISGHTALYWYRQSLGQGLEFLIYFQGNSAPDKSGLPSDRFSAERTGGSVSTLTIQRTQQEDSAVYLCASSRTASQPQHFGDGTRLSIL.